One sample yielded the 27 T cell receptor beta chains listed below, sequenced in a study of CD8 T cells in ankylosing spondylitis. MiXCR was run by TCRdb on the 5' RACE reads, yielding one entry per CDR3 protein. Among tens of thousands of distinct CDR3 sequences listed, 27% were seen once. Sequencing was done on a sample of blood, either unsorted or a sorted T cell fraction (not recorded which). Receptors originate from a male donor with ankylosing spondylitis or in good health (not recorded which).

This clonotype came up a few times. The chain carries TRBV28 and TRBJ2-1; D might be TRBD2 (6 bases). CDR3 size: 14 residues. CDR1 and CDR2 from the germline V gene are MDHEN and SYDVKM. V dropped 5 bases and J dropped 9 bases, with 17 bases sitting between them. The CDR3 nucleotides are TGTGCCAGCAGTGACCCTTCAGGGAGGCTTGAGCAGTTCTTC. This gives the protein CASSDPSGRLEQFF.

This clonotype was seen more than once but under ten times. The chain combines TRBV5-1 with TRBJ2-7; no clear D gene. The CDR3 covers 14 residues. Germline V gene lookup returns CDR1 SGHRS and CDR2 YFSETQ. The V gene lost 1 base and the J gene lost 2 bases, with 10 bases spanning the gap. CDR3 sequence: CASSLPHRAYEQYF. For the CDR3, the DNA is TGCGCCAGCAGCTTGCCTCACAGAGCCTACGAGCAGTACTTC. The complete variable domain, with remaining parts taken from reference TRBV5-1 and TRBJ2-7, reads KAGVTQTPRYLIKTRGQQVTLSCSPISGHRSVSWYQQTPGQGLQFLFEYFSETQRNKGNFPGRFSGRQFSNSRSEMNVSTLELGDSALYLCASSLPHRAYEQYFGPGTRLTVT.

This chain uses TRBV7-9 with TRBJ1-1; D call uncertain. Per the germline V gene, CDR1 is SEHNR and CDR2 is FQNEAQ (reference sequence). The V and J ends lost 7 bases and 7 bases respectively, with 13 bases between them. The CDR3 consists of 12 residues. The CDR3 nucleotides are TGTGCCAGCACCCAGTTCCCAGGTGAAGCTTTCTTT. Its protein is CASTQFPGEAFF.

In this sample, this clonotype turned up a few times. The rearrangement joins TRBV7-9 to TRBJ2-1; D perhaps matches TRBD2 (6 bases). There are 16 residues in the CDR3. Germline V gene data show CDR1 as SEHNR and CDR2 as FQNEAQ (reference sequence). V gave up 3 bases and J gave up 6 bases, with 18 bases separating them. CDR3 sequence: CASSLNRDWDVNEQFF. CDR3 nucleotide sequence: TGTGCCAGCAGCTTGAACCGGGACTGGGATGTCAATGAGCAGTTCTTC. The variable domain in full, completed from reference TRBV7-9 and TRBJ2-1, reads DTGVSQNPRHKITKRGQNVTFRCDPISEHNRLYWYRQTLGQGPEFLTYFQNEAQLEKSRLLSDRFSAERPKGSFSTLEIQRTEQGDSAMYLCASSLNRDWDVNEQFFGPGTRLTVL.

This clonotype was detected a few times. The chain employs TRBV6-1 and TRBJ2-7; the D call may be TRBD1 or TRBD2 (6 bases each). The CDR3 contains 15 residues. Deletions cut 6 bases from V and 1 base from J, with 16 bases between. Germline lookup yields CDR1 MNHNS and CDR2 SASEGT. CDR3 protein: CASRRGQGYSYEQYF. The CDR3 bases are TGTGCCAGCAGGCGGGGACAAGGATATTCCTACGAGCAGTACTTC.

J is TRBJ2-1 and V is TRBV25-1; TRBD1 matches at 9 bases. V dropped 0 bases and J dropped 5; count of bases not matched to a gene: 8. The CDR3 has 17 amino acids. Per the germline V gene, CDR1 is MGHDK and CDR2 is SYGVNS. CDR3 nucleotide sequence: TGTGCCAGCAGTGAATATATCTTTGGGACAGGGCACAATGAGCAGTTCTTC. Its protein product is CASSEYIFGTGHNEQFF.

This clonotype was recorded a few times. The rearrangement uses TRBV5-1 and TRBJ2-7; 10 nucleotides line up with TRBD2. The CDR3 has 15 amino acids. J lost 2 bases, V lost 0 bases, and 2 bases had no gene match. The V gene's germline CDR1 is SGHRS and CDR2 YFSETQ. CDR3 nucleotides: TGCGCCAGCAGCTTGGTACTAGCGGGGACCTACGAGCAGTACTTC. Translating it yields CASSLVLAGTYEQYF.

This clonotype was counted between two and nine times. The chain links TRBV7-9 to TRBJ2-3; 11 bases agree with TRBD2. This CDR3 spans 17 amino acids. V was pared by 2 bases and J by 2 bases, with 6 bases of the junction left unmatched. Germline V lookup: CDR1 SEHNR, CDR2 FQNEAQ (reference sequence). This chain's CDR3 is CASSLTTSGTLTDTQYF. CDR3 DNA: TGTGCCAGCAGCTTAACGACTAGCGGGACCCTCACAGATACGCAGTATTTT.

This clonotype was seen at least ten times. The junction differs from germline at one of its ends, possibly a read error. This CDR3 reads CASSSDSFNEQFF. The DNA for the CDR3 is TGCGCCAGCAGCTCGGACTCCTTCAATGAGCAGTTCTTC. The chain recombines TRBV5-1 with TRBJ2-1; D is perhaps TRBD2 (5 bases). The CDR3 length is 13 residues. CDR1 is SGHRS and CDR2 is YFSETQ in the germline V gene.

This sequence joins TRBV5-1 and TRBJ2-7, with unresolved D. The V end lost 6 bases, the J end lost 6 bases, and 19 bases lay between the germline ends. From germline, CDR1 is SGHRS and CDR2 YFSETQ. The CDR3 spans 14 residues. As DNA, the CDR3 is TGCGCCAGCACCACCGGCGGAAGTCTAGGCGAGCAGTACTTC. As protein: CASTTGGSLGEQYF. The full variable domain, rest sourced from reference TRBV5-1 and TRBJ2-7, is KAGVTQTPRYLIKTRGQQVTLSCSPISGHRSVSWYQQTPGQGLQFLFEYFSETQRNKGNFPGRFSGRQFSNSRSEMNVSTLELGDSALYLCASTTGGSLGEQYFGPGTRLTVT.

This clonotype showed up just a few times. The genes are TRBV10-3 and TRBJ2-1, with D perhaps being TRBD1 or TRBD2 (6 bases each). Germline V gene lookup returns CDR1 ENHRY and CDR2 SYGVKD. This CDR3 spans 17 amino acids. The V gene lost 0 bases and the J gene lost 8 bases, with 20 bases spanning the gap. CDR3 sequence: CAISESSGRGRYHEQFF. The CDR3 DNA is TGTGCCATCAGTGAGTCGTCGGGACGGGGGCGGTATCATGAGCAGTTCTTC.

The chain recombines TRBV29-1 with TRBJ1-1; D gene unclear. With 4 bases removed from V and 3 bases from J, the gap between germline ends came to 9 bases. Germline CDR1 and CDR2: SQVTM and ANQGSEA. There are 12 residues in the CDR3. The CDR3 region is CSVAYGDTEAFF. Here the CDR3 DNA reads TGCAGCGTTGCATACGGGGACACTGAAGCTTTCTTT.

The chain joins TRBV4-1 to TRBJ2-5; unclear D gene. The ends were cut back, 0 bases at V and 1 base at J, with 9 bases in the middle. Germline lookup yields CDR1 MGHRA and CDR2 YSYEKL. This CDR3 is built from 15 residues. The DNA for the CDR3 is TGCGCCAGCAGCCAAGATAGGGCAGCCCAAGAGACCCAGTACTTC. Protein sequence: CASSQDRAAQETQYF.

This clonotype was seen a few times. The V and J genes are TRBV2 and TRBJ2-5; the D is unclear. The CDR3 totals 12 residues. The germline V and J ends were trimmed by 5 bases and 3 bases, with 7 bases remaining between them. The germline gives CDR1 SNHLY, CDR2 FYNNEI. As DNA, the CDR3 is TGTGCCAGCAGTCTGACCGAAGAGACCCAGTACTTC. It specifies CASSLTEETQYF.

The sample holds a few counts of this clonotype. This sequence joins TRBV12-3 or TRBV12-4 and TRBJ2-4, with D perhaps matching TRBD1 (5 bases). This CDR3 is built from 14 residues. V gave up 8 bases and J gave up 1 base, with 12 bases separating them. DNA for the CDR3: TGTGCCAGCGAATATCAGGGTGCCAAAAACATTCAGTACTTC. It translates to CASEYQGAKNIQYF.

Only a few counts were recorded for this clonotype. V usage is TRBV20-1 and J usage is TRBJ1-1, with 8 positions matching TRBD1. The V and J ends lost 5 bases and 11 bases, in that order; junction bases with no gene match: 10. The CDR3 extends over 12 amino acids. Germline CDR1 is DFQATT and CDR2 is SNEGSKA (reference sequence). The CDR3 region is CSAGGQGGKAFF. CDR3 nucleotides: TGCAGTGCTGGAGGACAGGGAGGAAAGGCTTTCTTT.

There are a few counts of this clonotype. In DNA, the CDR3 is TGCGCCAGTTGGACAGGAAAATTGAGTCAGCCCCAGCATTTT. It is translated as CASWTGKLSQPQHF. The rearrangement joins TRBV10-2 to TRBJ1-5; 7 bases align to TRBD1. Germline V CDR1 and CDR2: WSHSY, SAAADI. V was pared by 9 bases and J by 6 bases, with 11 bases of the junction left unmatched. CDR3 size: 14 residues.

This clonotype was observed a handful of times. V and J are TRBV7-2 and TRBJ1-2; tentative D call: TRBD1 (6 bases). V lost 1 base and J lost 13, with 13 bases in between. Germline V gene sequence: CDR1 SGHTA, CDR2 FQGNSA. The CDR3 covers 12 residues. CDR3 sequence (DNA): TGTGCCAGCAGCTTAGTAGCGAACAGGGCCACCTTC. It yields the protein CASSLVANRATF.

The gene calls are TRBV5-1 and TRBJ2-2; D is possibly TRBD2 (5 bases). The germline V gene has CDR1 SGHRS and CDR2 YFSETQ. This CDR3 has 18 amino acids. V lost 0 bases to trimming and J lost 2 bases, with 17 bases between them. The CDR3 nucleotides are TGCGCCAGCAGCTTGGCGGGAATCCCTATCGAAAACACCGGGGAGCTGTTTTTT. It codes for CASSLAGIPIENTGELFF.

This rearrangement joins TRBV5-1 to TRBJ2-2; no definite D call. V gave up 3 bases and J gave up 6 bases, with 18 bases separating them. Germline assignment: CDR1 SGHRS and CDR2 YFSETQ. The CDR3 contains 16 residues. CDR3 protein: CASSSNKVAYPGELFF. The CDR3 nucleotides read TGCGCCAGCAGCTCCAACAAGGTAGCATACCCCGGGGAGCTGTTTTTT.

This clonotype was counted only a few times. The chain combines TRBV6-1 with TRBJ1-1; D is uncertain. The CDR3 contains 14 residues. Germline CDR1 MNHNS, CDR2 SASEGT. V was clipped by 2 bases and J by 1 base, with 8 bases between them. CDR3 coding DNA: TGTGCCAGCAGTGAAATGGCGAGGAACACTGAAGCTTTCTTT. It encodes CASSEMARNTEAFF.

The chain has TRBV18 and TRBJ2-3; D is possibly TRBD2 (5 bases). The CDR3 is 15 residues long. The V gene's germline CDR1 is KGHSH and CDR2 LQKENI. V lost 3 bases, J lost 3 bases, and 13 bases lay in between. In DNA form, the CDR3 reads TGTGCCAGCTCACCGGCGGCGAGGGCGACAGATACGCAGTATTTT. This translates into CASSPAARATDTQYF.

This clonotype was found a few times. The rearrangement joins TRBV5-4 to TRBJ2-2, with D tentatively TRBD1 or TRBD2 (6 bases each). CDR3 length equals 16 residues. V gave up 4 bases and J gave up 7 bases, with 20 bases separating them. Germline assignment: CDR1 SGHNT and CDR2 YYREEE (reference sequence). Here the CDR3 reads CASSPGGGTMDGELFF. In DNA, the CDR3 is TGTGCCAGCAGCCCCGGTGGAGGGACAATGGACGGGGAGCTGTTTTTT.

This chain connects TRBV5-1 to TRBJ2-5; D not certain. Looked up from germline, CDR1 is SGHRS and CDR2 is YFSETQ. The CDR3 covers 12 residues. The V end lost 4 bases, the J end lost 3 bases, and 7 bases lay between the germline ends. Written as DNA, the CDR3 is TGCGCCAGCAGCCATCGGGAAGAGACCCAGTACTTC. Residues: CASSHREETQYF.

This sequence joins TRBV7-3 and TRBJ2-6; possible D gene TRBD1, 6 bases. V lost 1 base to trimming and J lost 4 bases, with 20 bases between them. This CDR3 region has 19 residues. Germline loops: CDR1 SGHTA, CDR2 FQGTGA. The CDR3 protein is CASSLRGPGATEGANVLTF. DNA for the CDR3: TGTGCCAGCAGCTTAAGGGGTCCAGGGGCGACGGAAGGGGCCAACGTCCTGACTTTC.

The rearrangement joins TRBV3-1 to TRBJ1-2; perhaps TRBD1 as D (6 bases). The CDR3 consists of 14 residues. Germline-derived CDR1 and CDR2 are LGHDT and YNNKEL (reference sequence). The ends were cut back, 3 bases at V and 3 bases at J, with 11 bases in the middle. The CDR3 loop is CASSHLTGDYGYTF. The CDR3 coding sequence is TGTGCCAGCAGCCACTTGACAGGAGACTATGGCTACACCTTC.

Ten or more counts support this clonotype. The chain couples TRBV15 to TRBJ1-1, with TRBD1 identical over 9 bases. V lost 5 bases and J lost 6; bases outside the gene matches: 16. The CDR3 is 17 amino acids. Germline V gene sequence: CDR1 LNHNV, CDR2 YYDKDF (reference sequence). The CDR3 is CATSQPPGTGFMPEAFF. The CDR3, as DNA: TGTGCCACCAGCCAACCTCCGGGGACAGGGTTTATGCCTGAAGCTTTCTTT.